One and the same sample provided the 7 T cell receptor beta chains below, sequenced in a study of T cell clonotyping in hematopoietic cell transplantation. Libraries were prepared by immunoSEQ multiplex PCR; TCRdb keeps only in-frame clonotypes and omits some of them. This sample has about 50,000 clones, with 70% to 90% found just once. Time point described: recipient sample about 28 days before transplant, after cytoreduction. The specimen comprised peripheral blood mononuclear cells, sampled before stem cell transplant. The receptor set was obtained from a man in his 60s with biphenotypic leukemia. Some clones in this sample may be carry-over from other donors' samples.

This chain uses TRBV11-3 with TRBJ2-1; the D gene could be TRBD1 or TRBD2 (5 bases each). The CDR3 covers 14 residues. Germline V gene lookup returns CDR1 SGHNT and CDR2 YENEEA. The V end was cut by 5 bases, the J end by 10 bases, with 18 bases between. The CDR3 reads CASSRSSGAEEQFF. The CDR3 DNA reads TGTGCCAGCAGCCGGAGTTCCGGGGCTGAAGAGCAGTTCTTC.

The chain combines TRBV28 with TRBJ1-1, with D tentatively TRBD1 (6 bases). CDR3 length: 16 residues. V was pared by 3 bases and J by 4 bases, with 18 bases between. Germline V gene sequence: CDR1 MDHEN, CDR2 SYDVKM. CDR3 residues: CASSFSLGQGITEAFF. CDR3 DNA: TGTGCCAGCAGTTTTAGTTTGGGGCAGGGGATCACTGAAGCTTTCTTT.

The CDR3 is CATRAGDEQYF. The DNA of the CDR3 is TGTGCCACCAGGGCGGGAGACGAGCAGTACTTC. This sequence joins TRBV6-5 and TRBJ2-7; 7 bases match TRBD2. Unmatched junction bases numbered 5, after V lost 10 bases and J lost 5 bases. CDR3 length equals 11 residues. The germline V gene encodes CDR1 MNHEY and CDR2 SVGAGI.

The rearrangement joins TRBV19 to TRBJ2-1; the D gene is possibly TRBD2 (5 bases). The CDR3 runs 13 residues. The germline CDR1 and CDR2 sequences are LNHDA and SQIVND (reference sequence). V dropped 7 bases and J dropped 0 bases, with 7 bases sitting between them. CDR3 DNA sequence: TGTGCCAGTACCCGGGACTCCTACAATGAGCAGTTCTTC. Translated: CASTRDSYNEQFF.

This sequence joins TRBV28 and TRBJ1-2; TRBD1 matches 7 bases. Germline V gene lookup returns CDR1 MDHEN and CDR2 SYDVKM. The length of the CDR3 is 14 residues. Germline trimming cut 5 bases from V and 4 bases from J; bases unmatched to any gene: 7. In nucleotides, the CDR3 is TGTGCCAGCAGTACGCAGGACAGGTTCTATGGCTACACCTTC. Translated: CASSTQDRFYGYTF.

The chain's CDR3 is CASSLWGGQEYSNQPQHF. CDR3 bases: TGTGCCAGCAGTTTATGGGGGGGACAGGAGTATAGCAATCAGCCCCAGCATTTT. The chain recombines TRBV27 with TRBJ1-5; 8 nucleotides match TRBD1. The germline V gene has CDR1 MNHEY and CDR2 SMNVEV (reference sequence). The V gene end was trimmed by 1 base and the J gene end by 0 bases; junction bases not matched to a gene: 8. The CDR3 runs 18 residues.

This clone was counted only a few times. The J gene is TRBJ2-7, the V gene TRBV11-2; 12 bases map to TRBD1. J was trimmed by 5 bases and V by 1 base; bases with no gene match: 3. CDR3 length equals 15 residues. From germline, CDR1 is SGHAT and CDR2 FQNNGV. The CDR3 sequence is CASSLGGTGGDEQYF. Here the CDR3 DNA reads TGTGCCAGCAGCTTAGGGGGGACAGGGGGCGACGAGCAGTACTTC.